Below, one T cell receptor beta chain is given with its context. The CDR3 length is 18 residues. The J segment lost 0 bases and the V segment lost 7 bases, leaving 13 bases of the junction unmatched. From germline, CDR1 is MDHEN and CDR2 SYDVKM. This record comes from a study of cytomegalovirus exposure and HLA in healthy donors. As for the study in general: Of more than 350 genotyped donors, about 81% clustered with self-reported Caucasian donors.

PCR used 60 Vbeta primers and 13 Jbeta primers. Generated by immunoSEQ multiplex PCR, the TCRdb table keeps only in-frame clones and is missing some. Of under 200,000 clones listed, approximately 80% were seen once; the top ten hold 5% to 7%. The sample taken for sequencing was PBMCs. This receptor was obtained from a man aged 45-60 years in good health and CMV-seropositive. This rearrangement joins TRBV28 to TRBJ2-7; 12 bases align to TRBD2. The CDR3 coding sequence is TGTGCCAGCATTCTAGACGGGACTAGCGGGCCTAGCTCCTACGAGCAGTACGTC. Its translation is CASILDGTSGPSSYEQYV.